The rows below give T cell receptor beta chains drawn from one sample of a study of early T cells in non-severe SARS-CoV-2 infection. TCRdb fed the 5' RACE reads into MiXCR, producing one record per CDR3 protein. Of under 35,000 distinct CDR3 sequences listed, around 7% are singletons. Sequenced sample: whole blood. These receptors were obtained from an adult who was a healthcare worker with PCR-confirmed SARS-CoV-2 infection or an uninfected control (not recorded which). Both conserved end residues are part of each CDR3. A D gene is named only where the DNA matches it firmly. Where a row states a size, it is once, few, many or the class of an expanded clone; other rows omit it.

D gene: .; J gene: TRBJ1-1; clone size: many; V gene: TRBV30; CDR3 protein: CAWTQGKGNTEAFF; CDR3 DNA: TGTGCCTGGACCCAGGGAAAAGGAAACACTGAAGCTTTCTTT
D gene: TRBD1; J gene: TRBJ2-3; clone size: .; V gene: TRBV28; CDR3 protein: CASSKQGATDTQYF; CDR3 DNA: TGTGCCAGCAGTAAACAGGGGGCGACAGATACGCAGTATTTT
D gene: TRBD1; J gene: TRBJ2-5; clone size: many; V gene: TRBV25-1; CDR3 protein: CASSTSGTAQETQYF; CDR3 DNA: TGTGCCAGCAGTACTTCTGGGACAGCCCAAGAGACCCAGTACTTC
D gene: TRBD1; J gene: TRBJ2-7; clone size: many; V gene: TRBV29-1; CDR3 protein: CSATGGPSYEQYF; CDR3 DNA: TGCAGCGCCACAGGGGGTCCCTCCTACGAGCAGTACTTC
D gene: .; J gene: TRBJ2-5; clone size: .; V gene: TRBV9; CDR3 protein: CASSVAEQIQETQYF; CDR3 DNA: TGTGCCAGCAGCGTAGCAGAACAGATCCAAGAGACCCAGTACTTC
D gene: TRBD2; J gene: TRBJ2-1; clone size: many; V gene: TRBV9; CDR3 protein: CASSQGLVHNEQFF; CDR3 DNA: TGTGCCAGCAGCCAAGGACTAGTGCACAATGAGCAGTTCTTC
D gene: .; J gene: TRBJ1-1; clone size: .; V gene: TRBV7-6; CDR3 protein: CASIPDLNTEAFF; CDR3 DNA: TGTGCCAGCATACCCGACCTGAACACTGAAGCTTTCTTT
D gene: .; J gene: TRBJ1-1; clone size: many; V gene: TRBV3-1; CDR3 protein: CASERNTEAFF; CDR3 DNA: TGTGCCAGCGAGAGGAACACTGAAGCTTTCTTT
D gene: TRBD2; J gene: TRBJ2-3; clone size: many; V gene: TRBV7-2; CDR3 protein: CASSLDTSGADTQYF; CDR3 DNA: TGTGCCAGCAGCTTAGATACTAGCGGAGCAGATACGCAGTATTTT
D gene: .; J gene: TRBJ2-5; clone size: .; V gene: TRBV18; CDR3 protein: CASSPSRNQETQYF; CDR3 DNA: TGTGCCAGCTCACCGTCGCGGAACCAAGAGACCCAGTACTTC
D gene: TRBD1; J gene: TRBJ2-3; clone size: many; V gene: TRBV5-1; CDR3 protein: CASSLAVGTGKSDTQYF; CDR3 DNA: TGCGCCAGCAGCTTGGCGGTTGGGACAGGGAAATCAGATACGCAGTATTTT
D gene: .; J gene: TRBJ2-1; clone size: few; V gene: TRBV5-1; CDR3 protein: CASSLRGSGGNNEQFF; CDR3 DNA: TGCGCCAGCAGCTTGAGGGGTTCGGGCGGGAACAATGAGCAGTTCTTC
D gene: .; J gene: TRBJ1-4; clone size: few; V gene: TRBV30; CDR3 protein: CAWSTPVQGINEKLFF; CDR3 DNA: TGTGCCTGGAGTACACCCGTACAGGGAATTAATGAAAAACTGTTTTTT
D gene: .; J gene: TRBJ2-6; clone size: few; V gene: TRBV7-3; CDR3 protein: CASSLPRDGSSGANVLTF; CDR3 DNA: TGTGCCAGCAGCTTACCCAGGGATGGGAGCTCTGGGGCCAACGTCCTGACTTTC
D gene: .; J gene: TRBJ2-1; clone size: .; V gene: TRBV5-1; CDR3 protein: CASSFSREQFF; CDR3 DNA: TGCGCCAGCAGCTTCAGTCGGGAGCAGTTCTTC
D gene: .; J gene: TRBJ2-1; clone size: many; V gene: TRBV5-1; CDR3 protein: CASSLGLSPANEQFF; CDR3 DNA: TGCGCCAGCAGCTTGGGGCTGTCGCCCGCCAATGAGCAGTTCTTC
D gene: .; J gene: TRBJ2-1; clone size: few; V gene: TRBV5-6; CDR3 protein: CASSPALGNEQFF; CDR3 DNA: TGTGCCAGCAGCCCGGCCCTAGGGAATGAGCAGTTCTTC
D gene: TRBD2; J gene: TRBJ2-3; clone size: .; V gene: TRBV6-2/TRBV6-3; CDR3 protein: CASLAGEDTDTQYF; CDR3 DNA: TGTGCCAGCCTAGCGGGAGAAGACACAGATACGCAGTATTTT
D gene: .; J gene: TRBJ1-5; clone size: many; V gene: TRBV30; CDR3 protein: CAWSPQGDQPQHF; CDR3 DNA: TGTGCCTGGAGTCCACAGGGTGATCAGCCCCAGCATTTT
D gene: TRBD2; J gene: TRBJ2-5; clone size: .; V gene: TRBV29-1; CDR3 protein: CSVALAVQETQYF; CDR3 DNA: TGCAGCGTAGCACTAGCGGTCCAAGAGACCCAGTACTTC
D gene: .; J gene: TRBJ2-1; clone size: many; V gene: TRBV19; CDR3 protein: CASSIGSEQFF; CDR3 DNA: TGTGCCAGTAGTATTGGGAGTGAGCAGTTCTTC
D gene: TRBD2; J gene: TRBJ2-3; clone size: .; V gene: TRBV11-2; CDR3 protein: CASSRDRGLASDTQYF; CDR3 DNA: TGTGCCAGCAGTAGGGATAGAGGACTAGCGTCGGATACGCAGTATTTT
D gene: .; J gene: TRBJ2-2; clone size: many; V gene: TRBV12-3/TRBV12-4; CDR3 protein: CASSLQSQGTGELFF; CDR3 DNA: TGTGCCAGCAGTTTACAAAGTCAGGGAACCGGGGAGCTGTTTTTT
D gene: .; J gene: TRBJ2-7; clone size: many; V gene: TRBV12-3/TRBV12-4; CDR3 protein: CASSQTGEQYF; CDR3 DNA: TGTGCCAGCAGTCAGACTGGCGAGCAGTACTTC
D gene: TRBD1; J gene: TRBJ1-5; clone size: many; V gene: TRBV7-6; CDR3 protein: CASSPRSGGGNQPQHF; CDR3 DNA: TGTGCCAGCAGCCCCCGTTCAGGGGGCGGCAATCAGCCCCAGCATTTT
D gene: TRBD2; J gene: TRBJ2-2; clone size: many; V gene: TRBV4-1; CDR3 protein: CASSQVSGRELAGELFF; CDR3 DNA: TGCGCCAGCAGCCAAGTTTCGGGGCGGGAGTTGGCCGGGGAGCTGTTTTTT
D gene: .; J gene: TRBJ2-7; clone size: many; V gene: TRBV5-1; CDR3 protein: CASSFDGAGEQYF; CDR3 DNA: TGCGCCAGCAGCTTCGACGGGGCAGGGGAGCAGTACTTC
D gene: .; J gene: TRBJ2-7; clone size: few; V gene: TRBV7-8; CDR3 protein: CASSAQGGGGFYEQYF; CDR3 DNA: TGTGCCAGCAGCGCCCAGGGGGGTGGCGGTTTCTACGAGCAGTACTTC
D gene: TRBD1; J gene: TRBJ2-7; clone size: few; V gene: TRBV29-1; CDR3 protein: CSVGGQGYDEQYF; CDR3 DNA: TGCAGCGTTGGGGGACAGGGTTATGACGAGCAGTACTTC
D gene: .; J gene: TRBJ1-2; clone size: many; V gene: TRBV28; CDR3 protein: CASSAFRGNNYGYTF; CDR3 DNA: TGTGCCAGCAGTGCCTTCAGGGGAAATAACTATGGCTACACCTTC